This T cell receptor (beta chain) was documented in a study of shared clonotypes between healthy human individuals (dated by TCRdb to the early 2020s). Regarding the study in general: Three men and a couple of women, aged 18 to 49 years, made up the cohort. Per donor, three plates each were used for CD4 naive and CD4 memory, two for CD8 naive, and one for CD8 memory. The study deeply sequenced blood TCR repertoires of five healthy adults to estimate repertoire size and the extent of clonotype sharing between individuals. Libraries were prepared and TCR repertoires were sequenced by different laboratories using diverse techniques, in order to increase sequencing depth and limit assay-specific biases. Per donor, leukapheresis produced somewhere between about 0.85 and 10 billion PBMCs. Findings and caveats that apply to the study as a whole: Even with the large sequencing depth, rarefaction of the sorted-subset datasets indicated that sequencing was incomplete. Pairwise subsampling indicated that sequencing depth was expected to affect the degree of clonotype sharing among donors. Higher generation probabilities were observed for clonotypes shared by all four sorted-subset donors than for non-shared clonotypes. Naive subsets generally had larger estimated clonotype richness than memory subsets did. The small number of donors limited the genetic and exposure-history diversity represented. Across a handful of donors, approximately 4.6% of naive CD4, around 3.5% of naive CD8, 2% to 2.5% of memory CD4, and 0.3% to 0.45% of memory CD8 clonotypes were shared. Sampling was limited to blood, and TCR repertoires in tissue likely differ from TCR repertoires in blood.

Comments on this clone: Its cognate antigen has yet to be identified. No base quality information exists; no much larger clone differs at one position.

The junction carries 8 bases between V and J, which are trimmed by 2 bases and 7 bases respectively. Reading the germline V gene (reference sequence) gives CDR1 MNHNY and CDR2 SVGAGI. The cysteine opens and the phenylalanine closes a CDR3 of 12 amino acids. Just CDR3 DNA is preserved here, 36 bases in frame from base 1. TCR CDR3 regions were amplified from genomic DNA by multiplex PCR using the deep immunoSEQ assay. For each cell subset, the extracted genomic DNA was distributed evenly across all wells of several immunoSEQ 96-well plates, and each plate served as one replicate. Each replicate PCR for sorted subsets received roughly 200 ng genomic DNA, equal to some 32,000 T cell genomes. Purified libraries were measured with a Qubit 3.0 fluorometer, size-checked on a Bioanalyzer 2100, and measured again with the KAPA Library Quantification kit. Every immunoSEQ 96-well plate was sequenced on a dedicated single-read 150-cycle Illumina NextSeq 550 flow cell. The authors processed their data as follows. Because the immunoSEQ output held only junctional sequences and lacked quality scores, the filtering could not match the filtering applied to full-length reads. Sequences were annotated with PyIR, a Python wrapper for IgBLAST v1.9, using IMGT germline references to assign V/J genes and CDR3. Any read was removed if the V/J assignment was weak (E-value above 1e-6), the CDR3 was missing, or the read contained stop codons, out-of-frame junctions, or ambiguous translated residues. V3J clonotypes were defined by identical inferred V gene, J gene, and CDR3 amino acid sequence. To compute the percentage overlap between repertoires, the number of shared unique clonotypes was divided by the size of the smaller repertoire. RTK rarefaction, the Chao1 estimator, and Recon v2.1 estimates of unobserved clonotypes were used to assess repertoire richness. OLGA was used to compute generation probabilities for all TCRbeta clonotypes that the gDNA method yielded from a few donors. This immuneACCESS table, as held by TCRdb, lists in-frame sequences with V and J called but not all clones. Of the missing ones, under half trace to an unresolved V gene in checked studies; the others have no known cause. That table is the source of V, J and clone size, and D and trimming were worked out from the DNA. Across this sample there are under 850,000 clones, with almost 95% seen only once. The ten largest clones represent approximately 25% of the sample.

CD8 naive samples were obtained by positive selection for CCR7 among CD45RO-negative cells, yielding a CD45RA+CCR7+ population from which TemRA cells were excluded. Donors were healthy HIV-negative adults with no recently reported acute infections or vaccinations. Every donor was a Caucasian adult living in Nashville, Tennessee, USA. Blood was obtained by leukapheresis, after which PBMCs were separated by Ficoll-Histopaque density gradient centrifugation and cryopreserved in liquid nitrogen vapor phase. Analytical flow cytometry was used to check the purity and quantity of every magnetically sorted T cell population. Genomic DNA was isolated from each sorted fraction and quantified by UV absorbance on a Nanodrop 2000c.

The sample was naive CD8+ T cells sorted from blood. The cell subset or site label on this specimen signifies: CD45RA+CCR7+. The chain is encoded by TRBV6-6 joined to TRBJ1-2; the D gene is perhaps TRBD1, on 6 matching bases. This TCR was recovered from a man aged 25 to 40 in good health. The nucleotide sequence is given as TGTGCCAGCAGTTACACCAGGGGTGGCTACACCTTC. This sequence encodes CASSYTRGGYTF.